A single sample is the source of the 29 T cell receptor beta chains below, sequenced in a study of cytotoxic CD8 clonotypes in ibrutinib-treated CLL. TCRdb's copy holds only in-frame clones and misses some; the assay was immunoSEQ multiplex PCR. The sample gives approximately 15,000 clones, over 70% of which show up once; approximately 15% is in the top ten. Sample: PBMCs, taken before ibrutinib treatment. All receptors derive from a human donor with chronic lymphocytic leukemia.

To note about this clone: The junction and the germline gene differ at one end; a read error may be behind it. The gene calls are TRBV7-7 and TRBJ2-5; D is unclear. This CDR3 is 13 amino acids long. CDR1 and CDR2 (germline): SSHAT, FNYEAQ (reference sequence). The CDR3 is CASSLESGETQYF. The CDR3 DNA reads as TGTGCTAGCAGCTTGGAATCTGGGGAGACCCAGTACTTC.

This clone appeared once. The gene calls are TRBV7-3 and TRBJ1-2, with TRBD1 as a possible D gene (6 bases). V lost 2 bases to trimming and J lost 8 bases, with 12 bases between them. Germline-derived CDR1 and CDR2 are SGHTA and FQGTGA. The CDR3 extends over 13 amino acids. The CDR3 is CASSLQPGEGYTF. The CDR3 nucleotides read TGTGCCAGCAGCTTACAGCCAGGGGAAGGCTACACCTTC.

The chain combines TRBV7-8 with TRBJ2-1; 11 bases align to TRBD2. Germline V gene data show CDR1 as SGHVS and CDR2 as FQNEAQ. V was pared by 5 bases and J by 0 bases, with 12 bases of the junction left unmatched. The CDR3 contains 19 residues. Here the CDR3 DNA reads TGTGCCAGCAGCCGAATGGGACTAGCGGACATGAGCTCCTACAATGAGCAGTTCTTC. Translating gives CASSRMGLADMSSYNEQFF.

This clone was seen more than once but under ten times. The chain uses TRBV2 and TRBJ1-2, with 7 positions matching TRBD1. The CDR3 extends over 14 amino acids. In germline, CDR1 is SNHLY, CDR2 FYNNEI. After removal of 4 bases from V and 5 bases from J, the junction contained 7 bases not matched to a gene. This CDR3 reads CASSGDRYRYGYTF. CDR3 in DNA: TGTGCCAGCAGTGGGGACAGATACCGATATGGCTACACCTTC.

Concerning this clone itself: This sample includes further DNA sequences coding for the same CDR3. The chain couples TRBV5-4 to TRBJ2-7; 7 nucleotides align to TRBD1. The germline V gene encodes CDR1 SGHNT and CDR2 YYREEE (reference sequence). J lost 5 bases, V lost 0 bases, and 2 bases had no gene match. This CDR3 is 13 amino acids long. The CDR3 DNA follows: TGTGCCAGCAGCTTGGGGCAGGGGGACGAGCAGTACTTC. This gives the protein CASSLGQGDEQYF. Using reference TRBV5-4 and TRBJ2-7 for the parts outside the CDR3, the full variable domain is ETGVTQSPTHLIKTRGQQVTLRCSSQSGHNTVSWYQQALGQGPQFIFQYYREEENGRGNFPPRFSGLQFPNYSSELNVNALELDDSALYLCASSLGQGDEQYFGPGTRLTVT.

This clone is a singleton in its sample. The chain links TRBV11-2 to TRBJ1-4; D remains ambiguous. The V end lost 5 bases, the J end lost 0 bases, and 10 bases lay between the germline ends. The CDR3 loop spans 15 amino acids. Germline V CDR1 and CDR2: SGHAT, FQNNGV. In DNA, the CDR3 is TGTGCCAGCAGCCCTAAGCATGCAACTAATGAAAAACTGTTTTTT. Protein: CASSPKHATNEKLFF.

This chain uses TRBV6-5 with TRBJ1-2; D perhaps matches TRBD1 (6 bases). The ends were cut back, 8 bases at V and 0 bases at J, with 13 bases in the middle. This CDR3 comprises 14 residues. Germline loops: CDR1 MNHEY, CDR2 SVGAGI. The DNA of the CDR3 is TGTGCCAGCTTGGGGGGCACCGCTAACTATGGCTACACCTTC. Encoded protein: CASLGGTANYGYTF.

This chain uses TRBV19 with TRBJ2-7; D remains ambiguous. The CDR3 sequence is 14 residues long. Deletions cut 3 bases from V and 0 bases from J, with 9 bases between. Germline CDR1 is LNHDA and CDR2 is SQIVND (reference sequence). The CDR3 DNA follows: TGTGCCAGTAGTATGAGTCGGTACTCCTACGAGCAGTACTTC. Protein: CASSMSRYSYEQYF.

The chain couples TRBV7-9 to TRBJ2-3, with TRBD2 matching 8 bases. The CDR3 runs to 16 residues. The germline V gene encodes CDR1 SEHNR and CDR2 FQNEAQ (reference sequence). The trim removed 10 bases at V and 3 bases at J, leaving 15 bases unmatched. This CDR3 is CAISKQAGALTDTQYF. The CDR3 DNA reads as TGTGCCATCAGTAAACAAGCGGGAGCTTTAACAGATACGCAGTATTTT.

The V and J genes are TRBV18 and TRBJ1-1, with D maybe TRBD1 (5 bases). This CDR3 has 16 residues. V dropped 0 bases and J dropped 1 base, with 12 bases sitting between them. Germline CDR1 reads KGHSH; CDR2 reads LQKENI. CDR3 region: CASSPPVLGTNTEAFF. CDR3 coding DNA: TGTGCCAGCTCACCACCGGTTCTGGGGACGAACACTGAAGCTTTCTTT. Full variable domain (remainder filled in from reference TRBV18 and TRBJ1-1): NAGVMQNPRHLVRRRGQEARLRCSPMKGHSHVYWYRQLPEEGLKFMVYLQKENIIDESGMPKERFSAEFPKEGPSILRIQQVVRGDSAAYFCASSPPVLGTNTEAFFGQGTRLTVV.

This clone was recorded only once. The rearrangement uses TRBV19 and TRBJ2-1; D not certain. This CDR3 has 16 residues. Germline V CDR1 and CDR2: LNHDA, SQIVND (reference sequence). The V and J ends lost 3 bases and 2 bases respectively, with 14 bases between them. The CDR3 loop reads CASSISSSGAYNEQFF. CDR3 DNA sequence: TGTGCCAGTAGTATTTCCTCTAGTGGAGCCTACAATGAGCAGTTCTTC.

The chain has TRBV19 and TRBJ1-5, with 10 bases that match TRBD1. V lost 5 bases to trimming and J lost 1 base; unmatched junction nucleotides: 11. The germline gives CDR1 LNHDA, CDR2 SQIVND (reference sequence). This CDR3 has 18 amino acids. CDR3 nucleotide sequence: TGTGCCAGTAGTGATTCCGGGACAGGGGTCCAAAGCAATCAGCCCCAGCATTTT. It yields the protein CASSDSGTGVQSNQPQHF.

The rearrangement uses TRBV7-2 and TRBJ2-7; TRBD2 agrees at 10 bases. V was clipped by 4 bases and J by 3 bases; unmatched bases: 9. Germline loops: CDR1 SGHTA, CDR2 FQGNSA. The CDR3 has 16 residues. In DNA, the CDR3 is TGTGCCAGCAGCTCCGGGTGGACTAGCGGAGACTACGAGCAGTACTTC. Protein sequence: CASSSGWTSGDYEQYF.

This chain connects TRBV28 to TRBJ2-5; 8 nucleotides line up with TRBD1. CDR1 MDHEN and CDR2 SYDVKM come from the germline V gene. This CDR3 spans 15 amino acids. V was pared by 7 bases and J by 5 bases, with 12 bases of the junction left unmatched. Here the CDR3 reads CASTLQGGLGETQYF. Written as DNA, the CDR3 is TGTGCCAGCACTCTACAGGGGGGTTTGGGGGAGACCCAGTACTTC.

This clone was counted between two and nine times. The chain carries TRBV6-4 and TRBJ1-4; D remains ambiguous. Germline V gene sequence: CDR1 MRHNA, CDR2 SNTAGT. The CDR3 runs to 15 residues. The V gene lost 6 bases and the J gene lost 3 bases, with 14 bases spanning the gap. The chain's CDR3 is CASSAGTTANEKLFF. CDR3 bases: TGTGCCAGCAGCGCTGGAACGACGGCTAATGAAAAACTGTTTTTT.

This chain joins TRBV19 and TRBJ2-2; a weak D match, TRBD2 (5 bases). This CDR3 region has 15 residues. The V and J ends lost 7 bases and 7 bases respectively, with 19 bases between them. Germline loops: CDR1 LNHDA, CDR2 SQIVND (reference sequence). The CDR3 DNA is TGTGCCAGTACACGAGAGGGCCCGATCGTCGGGGAGCTGTTTTTT. This gives the protein CASTREGPIVGELFF.

This chain links TRBV18 with TRBJ2-5, with D hard to call. The V and J ends lost 3 bases and 12 bases respectively, with 14 bases between them. This CDR3 has 12 amino acids. CDR1 and CDR2 from the germline V gene are KGHSH and LQKENI. CDR3 coding DNA: TGTGCCAGCTCACCGCGTCCGAGGCATAAGTACTTC. Protein: CASSPRPRHKYF.

The chain is built from TRBV28 and TRBJ1-2, with a possible D match to TRBD1 (5 bases). The germline gives CDR1 MDHEN, CDR2 SYDVKM. V shed 5 bases and J shed 4 bases, with 17 bases lying between them. CDR3 length: 15 amino acids. CDR3 in DNA: TGTGCCAGCAGTCCCGTCTGGGACTATTTCTATGGCTACACCTTC. Translation gives CASSPVWDYFYGYTF.

J is TRBJ2-1 and V is TRBV27; D may be TRBD2 (5 bases). This CDR3 is 16 amino acids long. Germline V gene sequence: CDR1 MNHEY, CDR2 SMNVEV (reference sequence). Trimming cost V 5 bases and J 0 bases, with 14 bases left between them. The CDR3 is CASSTADWASYNEQFF. For the CDR3, the DNA is TGTGCCAGCAGTACCGCGGACTGGGCCTCCTACAATGAGCAGTTCTTC.

The chain recombines TRBV5-6 with TRBJ2-7; TRBD1 matches 7 bases. The CDR3 spans 13 residues. The junction had 5 bases not matched to a gene; V was cut back by 4 bases and J by 4 bases. Germline CDR1 is SGHDT and CDR2 is YYEEEE. The CDR3: CASSPDRVYEQYF. In nucleotides, the CDR3 is TGTGCCAGCAGCCCCGACAGGGTATACGAGCAGTACTTC.

This clone came up a few times. This chain joins TRBV19 and TRBJ2-1; a weak D match, TRBD2 (6 bases). Trimming pared 3 bases from V and 8 bases from J, leaving 14 bases between. The CDR3 sequence is 14 residues long. The germline V gene encodes CDR1 LNHDA and CDR2 SQIVND (reference sequence). This CDR3 is CASSMGGTRYEQFF. CDR3 coding DNA: TGTGCCAGTAGTATGGGGGGTACCCGATATGAGCAGTTCTTC.

The chain combines TRBV11-2 with TRBJ2-7; the D gene is possibly TRBD1 (6 bases). This CDR3 has 19 amino acids. Per germline, CDR1 SGHAT and CDR2 FQNNGV. V was pared by 0 bases and J by 0 bases, with 21 bases between. Here the CDR3 reads CASSLDSPFRQGNSYEQYF. In DNA form, the CDR3 reads TGTGCCAGCAGCTTAGACTCCCCGTTCCGGCAGGGGAACTCCTACGAGCAGTACTTC.

This clone was seen once. This sequence joins TRBV15 and TRBJ2-3; D not certain. This CDR3 has 13 residues. Germline CDR1 LNHNV, CDR2 YYDKDF (reference sequence). V was trimmed by 5 bases and J by 2 bases, leaving 8 bases between them. Here the CDR3 reads CATSEAYTDTQYF. The CDR3 DNA reads as TGTGCCACCAGCGAAGCTTACACAGATACGCAGTATTTT.

The table lists this clone with a few counts. The V gene is TRBV28, the J gene TRBJ2-7; 7 positions match TRBD1. CDR1 and CDR2 (germline): MDHEN, SYDVKM. CDR3 length: 15 amino acids. The V gene end was trimmed by 0 bases and the J gene end by 3 bases; junction bases not matched to a gene: 5. The CDR3 reads CASSLCRQGYYEQYF. CDR3 nucleotides: TGTGCCAGCAGTTTATGCCGACAGGGATACTACGAGCAGTACTTC.

The V call is TRBV30, the J call TRBJ2-1, with D unresolved. Germline V gene data show CDR1 as GTSNPN and CDR2 as SVGIG (reference sequence). This CDR3 comprises 12 residues. V lost 0 bases, J lost 11 bases, and 11 bases lay in between. The CDR3 loop is CAWSVSLSKQFF. The CDR3 DNA is TGTGCCTGGAGTGTATCACTAAGTAAGCAGTTCTTC.

In nucleotides, the CDR3 is TGTGCCAGCAGCGTTGCCCCCCAAGCGGGGAGCTACGAGCAGTACTTC. Its protein product is CASSVAPQAGSYEQYF. The V gene is TRBV9, the J gene TRBJ2-7; TRBD2 matches at 7 bases. V lost 2 bases and J lost 3; bases outside the gene matches: 11. The CDR3 loop spans 16 amino acids. The germline gives CDR1 SGDLS, CDR2 YYNGEE.

The gene calls are TRBV7-2 and TRBJ2-7; D is possibly TRBD2 (6 bases). The CDR3 is made up of 11 amino acids. Trimming cost V 5 bases and J 4 bases, with 6 bases left between them. Germline V lookup: CDR1 SGHTA, CDR2 FQGNSA. CDR3 residues: CASSRGYEQYF. The CDR3 nucleotides read TGTGCCAGCAGCCGGGGGTACGAGCAGTACTTC.

The chain joins TRBV9 to TRBJ2-3; D possibly uses TRBD1 or TRBD2 (5 bases each). The V end was cut by 0 bases, the J end by 5 bases, with 7 bases between. CDR3 length: 13 residues. The germline gives CDR1 SGDLS, CDR2 YYNGEE. As DNA, the CDR3 is TGTGCCAGCAGCGTAGCTGGGGGAGATACGCAGTATTTT. The encoded protein is CASSVAGGDTQYF.

The chain links TRBV6-6 to TRBJ1-5; D gene unclear. The CDR3 spans 16 residues. Trimming shortened V by 5 bases and J by 1 base, and 15 bases separated the two germline ends. Per the germline V gene, CDR1 is MNHNY and CDR2 is SVGAGI (reference sequence). The CDR3 loop reads CASSSHLGKSNQPQHF. CDR3 sequence (DNA): TGTGCCAGCAGTAGCCATTTGGGTAAGAGCAATCAGCCCCAGCATTTT.